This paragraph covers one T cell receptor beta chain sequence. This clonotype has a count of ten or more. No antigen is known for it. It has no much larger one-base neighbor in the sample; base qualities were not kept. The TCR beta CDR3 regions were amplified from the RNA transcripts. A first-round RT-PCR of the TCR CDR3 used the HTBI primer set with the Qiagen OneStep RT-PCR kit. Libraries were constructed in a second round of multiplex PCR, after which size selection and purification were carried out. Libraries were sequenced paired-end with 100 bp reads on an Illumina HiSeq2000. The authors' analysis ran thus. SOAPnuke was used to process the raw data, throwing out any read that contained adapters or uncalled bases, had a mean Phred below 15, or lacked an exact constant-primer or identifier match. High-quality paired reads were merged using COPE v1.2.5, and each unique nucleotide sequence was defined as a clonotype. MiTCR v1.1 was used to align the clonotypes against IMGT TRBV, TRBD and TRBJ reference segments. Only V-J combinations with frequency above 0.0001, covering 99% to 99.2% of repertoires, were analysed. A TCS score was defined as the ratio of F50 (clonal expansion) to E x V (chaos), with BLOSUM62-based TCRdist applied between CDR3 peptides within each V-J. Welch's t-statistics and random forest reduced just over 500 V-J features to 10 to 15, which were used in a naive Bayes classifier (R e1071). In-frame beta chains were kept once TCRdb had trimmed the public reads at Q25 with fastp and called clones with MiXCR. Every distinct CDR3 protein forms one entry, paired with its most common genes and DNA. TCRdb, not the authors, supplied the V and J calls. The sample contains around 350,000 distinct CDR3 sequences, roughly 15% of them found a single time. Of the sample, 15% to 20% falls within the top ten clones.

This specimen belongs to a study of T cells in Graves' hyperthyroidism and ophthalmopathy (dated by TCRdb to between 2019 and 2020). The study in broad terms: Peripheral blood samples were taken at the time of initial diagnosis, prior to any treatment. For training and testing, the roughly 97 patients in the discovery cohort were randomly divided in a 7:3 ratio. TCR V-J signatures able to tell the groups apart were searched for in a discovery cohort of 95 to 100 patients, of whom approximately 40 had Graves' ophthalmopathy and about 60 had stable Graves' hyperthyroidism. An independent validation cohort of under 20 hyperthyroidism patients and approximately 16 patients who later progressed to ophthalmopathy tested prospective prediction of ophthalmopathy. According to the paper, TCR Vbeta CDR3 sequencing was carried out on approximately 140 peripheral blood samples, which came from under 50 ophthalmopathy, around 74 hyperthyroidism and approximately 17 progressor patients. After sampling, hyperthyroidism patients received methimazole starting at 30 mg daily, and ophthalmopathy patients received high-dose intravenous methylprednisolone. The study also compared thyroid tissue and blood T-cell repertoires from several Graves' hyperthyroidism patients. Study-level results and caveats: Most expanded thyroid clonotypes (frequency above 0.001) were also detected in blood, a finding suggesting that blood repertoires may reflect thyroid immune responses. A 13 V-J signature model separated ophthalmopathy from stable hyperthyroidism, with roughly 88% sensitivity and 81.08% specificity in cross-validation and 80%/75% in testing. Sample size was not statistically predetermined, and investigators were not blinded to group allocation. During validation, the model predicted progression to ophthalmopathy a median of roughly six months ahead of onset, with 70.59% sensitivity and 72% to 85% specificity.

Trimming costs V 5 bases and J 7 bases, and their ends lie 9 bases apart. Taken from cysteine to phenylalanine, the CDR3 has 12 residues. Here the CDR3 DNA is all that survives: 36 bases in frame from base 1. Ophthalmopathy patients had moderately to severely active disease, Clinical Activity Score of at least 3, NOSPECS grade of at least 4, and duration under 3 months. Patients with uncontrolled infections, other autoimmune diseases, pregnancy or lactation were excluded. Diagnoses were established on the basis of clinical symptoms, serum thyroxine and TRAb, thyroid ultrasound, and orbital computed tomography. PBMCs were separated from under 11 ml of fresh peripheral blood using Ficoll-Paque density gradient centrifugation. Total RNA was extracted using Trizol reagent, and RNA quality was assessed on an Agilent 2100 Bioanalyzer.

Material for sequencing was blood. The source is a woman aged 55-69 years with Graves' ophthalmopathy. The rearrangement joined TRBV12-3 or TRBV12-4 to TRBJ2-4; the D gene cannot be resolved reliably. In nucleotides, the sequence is TGTGCCAGCAGTGGGGTCGGGAACATTCAGTACTTC. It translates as CASSGVGNIQYF.